This TCR beta chain was recovered during a study of T cell repertoires in cytomegalovirus infection. By sample share, this clonotype is medium-sized. What it binds is unknown. TCRdb reprocessed the reads with MiXCR, giving one entry per CDR3 protein. The table lists over 100,000 distinct CDR3 sequences, around 29% of them singletons. The V gene's germline CDR1 is SGHTA and CDR2 FQGNSA. The CDR3 totals 15 residues. V trimming: 1 base; J trimming: 8 bases; junction bases outside the gene matches: 7. This chain uses TRBV7-2 with TRBJ2-1; TRBD1 matches 8 bases. The sample consisted of CD8+ T cells from cultured PBMCs, taken from culture after CMV antigen stimulation. The clonotype originates from a human donor in good health (CMV status not recorded). Some clones in this sample may be carry-over from other donors' samples. The CDR3 protein is CASSLGTGFSDEQFF. CDR3 nucleotide sequence: TGTGCCAGCAGCTTAGGGACAGGGTTTAGCGATGAGCAGTTCTTC. The entire variable domain, with the rest obtained from reference TRBV7-2 and TRBJ2-1, is as follows: GAGVSQSPSNKVTEKGKDVELRCDPISGHTALYWYRQSLGQGLEFLIYFQGNSAPDKSGLPSDRFSAERTGGSVSTLTIQRTQQEDSAVYLCASSLGTGFSDEQFFGPGTRLTVL.